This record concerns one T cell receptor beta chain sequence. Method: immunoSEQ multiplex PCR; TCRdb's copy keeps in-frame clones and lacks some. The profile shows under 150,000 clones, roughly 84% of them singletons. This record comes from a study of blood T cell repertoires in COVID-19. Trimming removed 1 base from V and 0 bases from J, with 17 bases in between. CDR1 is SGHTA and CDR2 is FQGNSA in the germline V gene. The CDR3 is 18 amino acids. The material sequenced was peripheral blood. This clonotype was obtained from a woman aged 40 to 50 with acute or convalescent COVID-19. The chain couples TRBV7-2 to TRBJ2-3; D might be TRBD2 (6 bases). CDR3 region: CASSLGRGRGSSTDTQYF. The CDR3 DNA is TGTGCCAGCAGCTTAGGACGGGGACGGGGGTCTAGCACAGATACGCAGTATTTT.